This TCR beta chain stems from a study of blood T cell repertoires in COVID-19. Looking at the study overall: Samples taken during acute and convalescent COVID-19 were collected in the United States, Italy and Spain.

Residents of over 20 US areas, aged about 18 to 89 years, made up the participants. The study assigned cohorts using participant-reported clinical history. Per the original methods: Scientists estimated how many nucleated cells there were by amplifying reference gene primers. Data came from immunoSEQ multiplex PCR; TCRdb stores just in-frame clones and leaves some out. The V and J calls and clone size come from that table; D and trimming were worked out from the DNA. The table lists approximately 450,000 clones, roughly 87% of them singletons. This clonotype originated in a woman aged 18-29 years with acute COVID-19. The specimen was PBMCs or T cells enriched from blood (not recorded which).

CDR3 loop: CASSLTLAAQETQYF. CDR3 in DNA: TGCGCCAGCAGCTTGACCCTAGCGGCGCAAGAGACCCAGTACTTC. This chain joins TRBV5-1 and TRBJ2-5; 7 nucleotides align to TRBD2. Looked up from germline, CDR1 is SGHRS and CDR2 is YFSETQ. The V gene end was trimmed by 1 base and the J gene end by 2 bases; junction bases not matched to a gene: 5. CDR3 length: 15 residues. Complete variable domain (other parts from reference TRBV5-1 and TRBJ2-5): KAGVTQTPRYLIKTRGQQVTLSCSPISGHRSVSWYQQTPGQGLQFLFEYFSETQRNKGNFPGRFSGRQFSNSRSEMNVSTLELGDSALYLCASSLTLAAQETQYFGPGTRLLVL.